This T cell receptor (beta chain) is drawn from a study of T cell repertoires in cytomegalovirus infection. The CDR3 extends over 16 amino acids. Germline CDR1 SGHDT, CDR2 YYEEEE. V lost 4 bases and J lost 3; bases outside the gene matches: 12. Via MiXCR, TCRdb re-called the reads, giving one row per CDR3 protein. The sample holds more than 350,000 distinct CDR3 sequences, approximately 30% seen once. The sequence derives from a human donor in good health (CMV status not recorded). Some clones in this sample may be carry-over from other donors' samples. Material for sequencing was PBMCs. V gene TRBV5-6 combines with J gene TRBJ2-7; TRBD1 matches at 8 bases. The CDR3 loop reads CASSPKDRELVYEQYF. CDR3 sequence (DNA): TGTGCCAGCAGCCCAAAGGACAGGGAACTTGTCTACGAGCAGTACTTC.